These 11 T cell receptor beta chains came from one sample sequenced in a study of metastatic and nonmetastatic thyroid tumors. TCRdb re-called clones via MiXCR from the PCR reads. Among around 50,000 clones listed, just under 30% were seen once. Patients were all untreated before their thyroid surgery. Sequenced: blood. All receptors derive from a female donor with papillary thyroid cancer or a benign thyroid nodule (not recorded which). Some clones in this sample may be carry-over from other donors' samples.

This chain joins TRBV20-1 and TRBJ2-1; no definite D call. The V gene lost 3 bases and the J gene lost 6 bases, with 6 bases spanning the gap. The germline gives CDR1 DFQATT, CDR2 SNEGSKA (reference sequence). This CDR3 is built from 11 residues. For the CDR3, the DNA is TGCAGTGCTAGCGCCGGCAATGAGCAGTTCTTC. Encoded protein: CSASAGNEQFF.

The genes are TRBV28 and TRBJ1-2; TRBD1 might be the D (6 bases). CDR3 length: 14 residues. Germline CDR1 is MDHEN and CDR2 is SYDVKM. The germline V and J ends were trimmed by 3 bases and 7 bases, with 15 bases remaining between them. CDR3: CASSLGRGATGYTF. For the CDR3, the DNA is TGTGCCAGCAGTTTGGGACGGGGGGCAACTGGCTACACCTTC.

CDR3 amino acids: CATSDSRDPHTDTQYF. CDR3 sequence (DNA): TGTGCCACCAGTGATTCGAGAGACCCTCACACAGATACGCAGTATTTT. The chain combines TRBV24-1 with TRBJ2-3; D gene uncertain. The CDR3 extends over 16 amino acids. Deletions cut 2 bases from V and 2 bases from J, with 13 bases between. CDR1 and CDR2 from the germline V gene are KGHDR and SFDVKD.

This clone showed up just once. The chain is built from TRBV7-9 and TRBJ1-2; D uncertain. Germline-derived CDR1 and CDR2 are SEHNR and FQNEAQ (reference sequence). V was trimmed by 4 bases and J by 5 bases, leaving 14 bases between them. The CDR3 runs to 14 residues. This CDR3 is CASSSQDGIYGYTF. DNA of the CDR3: TGTGCCAGCAGCTCGCAAGACGGGATATATGGCTACACCTTC. Together with reference TRBV7-9 and TRBJ1-2, the CDR3 gives the full variable domain: DTGVSQNPRHKITKRGQNVTFRCDPISEHNRLYWYRQTLGQGPEFLTYFQNEAQLEKSRLLSDRFSAERPKGSFSTLEIQRTEQGDSAMYLCASSSQDGIYGYTFGSGTRLTVV.

This chain joins TRBV10-3 and TRBJ1-1, with TRBD1 matching 8 bases. The ends lost 10 bases at V and 5 bases at J; junction bases unmatched: 9. The CDR3 length is 13 residues. The germline CDR1 and CDR2 sequences are ENHRY and SYGVKD. CDR3 in amino acids: CASHGQGGTEAFF. The CDR3 DNA follows: TGTGCCAGCCACGGACAGGGTGGAACTGAAGCTTTCTTT.

This clone was seen more than once but under ten times. J is TRBJ1-6 and V is TRBV6-6; no firm D call. V lost 2 bases and J lost 0, with 5 bases in between. Germline V gene lookup returns CDR1 MNHNY and CDR2 SVGAGI (reference sequence). The CDR3 extends over 15 amino acids. The CDR3 spells CASSYQSSYNSPLHF. CDR3 nucleotides: TGTGCCAGCAGTTACCAAAGCTCCTATAATTCACCCCTCCACTTT.

This clone was found a few times. One junction end does not reproduce the germline sequence, and a read error may be involved. This chain joins TRBV6-5 and TRBJ2-7; D is unresolved. Per the germline V gene, CDR1 is MNHEY and CDR2 is SVGAGI. This CDR3 comprises 10 residues. CDR3 amino acids: CASIFPERPF. CDR3 in DNA: TGTGCCAGCATTTTCCCGGAGCGCCCATTC.

V and J are TRBV4-1 and TRBJ2-7, with a weak D call TRBD2 (6 bases). Looked up from germline, CDR1 is MGHRA and CDR2 is YSYEKL. V was clipped by 3 bases and J by 0 bases, with 9 bases between them. The CDR3 is made up of 14 amino acids. In nucleotides, the CDR3 is TGCGCCAGCAGCCATGTAGCGGACTCCTACGAGCAGTACTTC. Its protein is CASSHVADSYEQYF.

This clone was counted only a few times. CDR3 sequence reads: CASMGTGRNTGELFF. The CDR3 coding sequence is TGTGCCAGCATGGGGACAGGGAGGAACACCGGGGAGCTGTTTTTT. The chain joins TRBV6-1 to TRBJ2-2; 9 bases line up with TRBD1. J was trimmed by 1 base and V by 7 bases; bases with no gene match: 4. Germline lookup yields CDR1 MNHNS and CDR2 SASEGT. CDR3 size: 15 residues.

This clone occurred once. The chain combines TRBV18 with TRBJ2-7; 7 nucleotides align to TRBD1. The CDR3 totals 13 residues. Losses at the gene ends were 2 bases for V and 2 bases for J; bases not matched to a gene: 0. Looked up from germline, CDR1 is KGHSH and CDR2 is LQKENI. The CDR3 sequence: CASSPGTAYEQYF. CDR3 sequence (DNA): TGTGCCAGCTCACCAGGGACAGCCTACGAGCAGTACTTC.

This clone was seen more than once but under ten times. The chain couples TRBV28 to TRBJ2-7, with 7 bases that match TRBD1. Trimming cost V 2 bases and J 4 bases; bases outside gene matches: 2. Germline V gene lookup returns CDR1 MDHEN and CDR2 SYDVKM. The CDR3 consists of 13 residues. CDR3 bases: TGTGCCAGCAGTTTAGGGACAGTATACGAGCAGTACTTC. This encodes CASSLGTVYEQYF. Using reference TRBV28 and TRBJ2-7 for the parts outside the CDR3, the full variable domain is DVKVTQSSRYLVKRTGEKVFLECVQDMDHENMFWYRQDPGLGLRLIYFSYDVKMKEKGDIPEGYSVSREKKERFSLILESASTNQTSMYLCASSLGTVYEQYFGPGTRLTVT.